This TCR beta chain was identified in a study of cytomegalovirus exposure and HLA in healthy donors. Broader study findings: CMV antigen specificity of three CMV-associated chains was confirmed in vitro. TCR beta chains numbering approximately 150 were designated cytomegalovirus-associated.

Remarks on this clone: The antigen remains undetermined.

In germline, CDR1 is SGDLS, CDR2 YYNGEE. This CDR3 has 15 residues. J was trimmed by 0 bases and V by 3 bases; bases with no gene match: 3. PCR primers comprised 60 Vbeta and 13 Jbeta primers. Assay: immunoSEQ multiplex PCR; the TCRdb copy retains only in-frame clones and omits some. The table shows approximately 150,000 clones, with approximately 88% occurring only once. The chain has TRBV9 and TRBJ1-5, with 7 bases lining up with TRBD1. Sequencing was performed on PBMCs. This receptor was obtained from a man in his thirties or forties in good health and CMV-seronegative. In DNA, the CDR3 is TGTGCCAGCAGCGCGGGACAGCTTAGCAATCAGCCCCAGCATTTT. Translating gives CASSAGQLSNQPQHF.